What follows describes a single T cell receptor (beta chain). The antigen is unknown. CDR3 length: 16 residues. Germline trimming cut 5 bases from V and 0 bases from J; bases unmatched to any gene: 7. Germline V gene lookup returns CDR1 MNHNY and CDR2 SVGAGI (reference sequence). The naive CD8 population came from CD45RO-negative cells selected for CCR7, without terminally differentiated effector memory CD45RA+ cells. The sample belongs to a study of shared clonotypes between healthy human individuals. Study outcomes and limitations: Non-shared clonotypes showed lower generation probabilities than clonotypes common to all four donors. Clonotypes that were shared across a handful of donors made up around 4.6% of naive CD4 clonotypes.

Produced via immunoSEQ multiplex PCR; TCRdb's table is partial and in-frame only. The profile covers 2 million or so clones, with approximately 94% appearing a single time and about 1.1% taken by the ten largest. The J gene is TRBJ1-5, the V gene TRBV6-6; 7 nucleotides agree with TRBD1. The sequence came from a man aged 18 to 35 in good health. Source material: naive CD8+ T cells sorted from blood. This CDR3 is CASSLPDRTSNQPQHF. The DNA of the CDR3 is TGTGCCAGCAGTCTCCCGGACAGGACTAGCAATCAGCCCCAGCATTTT.